This T cell receptor (beta chain) was recorded in a study of T cell repertoires and HLA-DP antigens. Regarding the study as a whole: Against one allele, clones undetected before culture averaged 36.3%; against the other, approximately 51%.

To note about this clone: Antigen specificity is unknown.

V lost 7 bases, J lost 5 bases, and 11 bases lay in between. From germline, CDR1 is SQVTM and CDR2 ANQGSEA. CDR3 length: 11 amino acids. Sequenced by immunoSEQ multiplex PCR; TCRdb stores in-frame clones only, minus some. This table has about 73,000 clones, roughly 78% appearing once. V usage is TRBV29-1 and J usage is TRBJ2-5; D unclear. The sequence came from a man in his 60s in good health and CMV-seronegative. Sequencing input: CD4+ T cells from PBMCs. This CDR3 is CSAALEETQYF. CDR3 nucleotide sequence: TGCAGCGCCGCCCTAGAGGAGACCCAGTACTTC.